Sequencing of this T cell receptor beta chain was carried out in a study of blood T cell repertoires in COVID-19 (TCRdb year 2020). About the investigation overall: Collaborator samples came from the United States, Italy and Spain and covered acute and convalescent phases of COVID-19. The material from the prospective study consisted of cDNA or gDNA derived from T cells, B-cell-depleted T cells, or PBMCs. Subjects who had been exposed to COVID-19, were actively infected with it, or had recovered from it provided the deeply sampled blood TCRbeta repertoires that made up the dataset. The repertoires were released in a freely available public database meant as a resource for research on the immune response to SARS-CoV-2. Samples were obtained from the ongoing ImmuneRACE study (first 160 participants) and from roughly 1,300 subjects provided by 6 global collaborators. A de-identified subject ID, COVID-19 status, age in years and sex were almost always included in the sample metadata. Where available, HLA class I and class II types were taken from metadata supplied by the sample provider and were not determined by assay-based typing. What the authors observed across the whole study: The quantity of clinical and demographic metadata differed by source and by participant and was supplied without curation.

One collaborating source in Seattle enrolled patients while the patients were actively infected and followed the patients over time throughout the course of disease. Collaborating institutions collected whole blood in K2EDTA tubes following their own protocols. Collaborator samples were shipped for TCRbeta analysis as frozen whole blood, isolated PBMCs, or DNA extracted from either sample type. From cysteine to phenylalanine, the CDR3 is 16 amino acids long. The sequence is cut down to CDR3 DNA, 48 bases in frame from base 1. Trimming takes 4 bases from V and 8 bases from J, and the germline ends sit 20 bases apart. The germline V gene (reference sequence) supplies CDR1 LGHDT and CDR2 YNNKEL. TCRbeta CDR3 regions were amplified from genomic DNA by means of the immunoSEQ Assay, a bias-controlled multiplex PCR. The authors processed their data as follows. The number of nucleated cells in each sample was estimated by amplification of reference gene primers within the assay. To quantify the absolute abundance of each unique TCRbeta CDR3 rearrangement, sequence reads were collapsed and filtered. For each sample, productive Simpson clonality was calculated as the square root of Simpson's diversity index across productive rearrangements. In TCRdb, the immuneACCESS table is reduced to in-frame sequences with V and J assigned. These tables do not hold every clone; where another copy was compared, an unresolved V gene accounts for under half, and the others remain unexplained. V and J calls plus clone size are reproduced from that table; the DNA served to infer D and trimming. The sample table contains roughly 340,000 clones; only one count was recorded for about nine tenths of them. More than 5.5% of the sample is in the top ten clones.

Regarding this clone: This clone's antigen is unknown. No much larger clone exists at a distance of one base, and base qualities are not known.

The rearranged chain carries TRBV3-1 (or the pseudogene TRBV3-2) and TRBJ1-4; no D gene is confidently identified. The sample consisted of peripheral blood. The sequence came from a woman in her 70s with COVID-19, enrolled during active disease. The DNA is as follows: TGTGCCAGCAGCCTAGAAGGAGCGGCCTGGAGGGAAAAACTGTTTTTT. Its translation reads: CASSLEGAAWREKLFF.